This T cell receptor (beta chain) comes out of a study of technical replicates of blood from several donors. The table came from immunoSEQ multiplex PCR; TCRdb's copy has only in-frame clones and leaves some out. The sample yields 70,000 to 90,000 clones, roughly 92% seen once. This CDR3 has 11 amino acids. Germline-derived CDR1 and CDR2 are SQVTM and ANQGSEA. The ends were cut back, 7 bases at V and 1 base at J, with 7 bases in the middle. This clone was seen only a few times. Sequencing used T cells isolated from PBMCs. This chain joins TRBV29-1 and TRBJ1-1; the D gene is possibly TRBD1 (5 bases). This sequence was found in a human donor in good health. This CDR3 reads CSARENTEAFF. CDR3 coding DNA: TGCAGCGCCAGGGAGAACACTGAAGCTTTCTTT. The entire variable domain, with the rest obtained from reference TRBV29-1 and TRBJ1-1, is as follows: SAVISQKPSRDICQRGTSLTIQCQVDSQVTMMFWYRQQPGQSLTLIATANQGSEATYESGFVIDKFPISRPNLTFSTLTVSNMSPEDSSIYLCSARENTEAFFGQGTRLTVV.